Shown below are 15 T cell receptor beta chains from a single sample sequenced in a study of T-cell reconstitution after alpha-beta-depleted transplantation in children. Unique molecular identifiers tagged the TCRbeta library. TCRdb recomputed calls from the PCR reads with MiXCR, one row per CDR3 protein. This table holds a few hundred thousand distinct CDR3 sequences, roughly an eighth found once. Material: PBMCs from the stem cell graft donor, obtained from the stem cell graft. These receptors all stem from a human donor who donated a stem cell graft to a child with combined immunodeficiency.

This clonotype was seen more than once but under ten times. The chain recombines TRBV5-1 with TRBJ2-1; D remains unclear. This CDR3 has 11 amino acids. V was trimmed by 1 base and J by 10 bases, leaving 6 bases between them. Germline CDR1 is SGHRS and CDR2 is YFSETQ. DNA of the CDR3: TGCGCCAGCAGCTTGATTAGCGAGCAGTTCTTC. It is translated as CASSLISEQFF.

Ten or more counts support this clonotype. This chain joins TRBV4-3 and TRBJ2-2; 8 positions agree with TRBD1. J lost 6 bases, V lost 0 bases, and 12 bases had no gene match. The germline V gene encodes CDR1 LGHNA and CDR2 YSLEER. The CDR3 runs to 18 residues. CDR3 bases: TGCGCCAGCAGCCAAGATTCGTTGGGTCAGGGGGCTTCCGGGGAGCTGTTTTTT. This translates into CASSQDSLGQGASGELFF.

This clonotype was observed many times. The chain combines TRBV12-3 or TRBV12-4 with TRBJ2-1, with D unresolved. This CDR3 is built from 12 residues. V was cut by 8 bases and J by 7 bases, with 12 bases left in between. CDR3 loop: CASLKMRNEQFF. The CDR3 DNA sequence: TGTGCCAGCCTCAAGATGCGGAATGAGCAGTTCTTC.

This clonotype has more than one count but fewer than ten. The chain couples TRBV15 to TRBJ2-2, with D unclear. V dropped 5 bases and J dropped 4 bases, with 2 bases sitting between them. Per the germline V gene, CDR1 is LNHNV and CDR2 is YYDKDF (reference sequence). The CDR3 totals 11 residues. The CDR3 sequence is CATSGTGELFF. The CDR3 DNA reads as TGTGCCACCAGCGGCACCGGGGAGCTGTTTTTT.

The chain carries TRBV29-1 and TRBJ1-1, with unresolved D. The CDR3 is made up of 12 amino acids. Trimming removed 8 bases at V and 3 bases at J, with 13 bases between. Germline assignment: CDR1 SQVTM and CDR2 ANQGSEA. CDR3 amino acids: CSPITPDTEAFF. In nucleotides, the CDR3 is TGCAGCCCGATTACGCCCGACACTGAAGCTTTCTTT.

The V and J genes are TRBV12-3 or TRBV12-4 and TRBJ2-2; possible D gene TRBD1, 5 bases. The CDR3 has 14 amino acids. Trimming left V 7 bases short and J 1 base short, with 10 bases between. CDR3 coding DNA: TGTGCCAGCAAGAACCAGGGGAACACCGGGGAGCTGTTTTTT. Encoded protein: CASKNQGNTGELFF.

This clonotype is a singleton in its sample. The chain uses TRBV12-3 or TRBV12-4 and TRBJ2-7, with TRBD2 matching over 13 bases. With V trimmed by 6 bases and J by 3 bases, 2 bases remained unmatched. The CDR3 covers 14 residues. This chain's CDR3 is CASSGTSGIYEQYF. DNA for the CDR3: TGTGCCAGCAGCGGGACTAGCGGGATCTACGAGCAGTACTTC.

In its sample, this clonotype was seen many times. The chain has TRBV20-1 and TRBJ2-3; TRBD2 aligns across 7 bases. Losses at the gene ends were 7 bases for V and 3 bases for J; bases not matched to a gene: 13. There are 15 residues in the CDR3. Germline CDR1 and CDR2: DFQATT and SNEGSKA (reference sequence). CDR3: CSGGGVGGRTDTQYF. The DNA for the CDR3 is TGCAGTGGGGGGGGAGTCGGTGGGAGAACAGATACGCAGTATTTT.

This clonotype was counted only a few times. The chain has TRBV7-3 and TRBJ2-1; D ambiguous. In germline, CDR1 is SGHTA, CDR2 FQGTGA. Trimming stripped 3 bases from V and 5 bases from J, with 8 bases between. The CDR3 totals 13 residues. Here the CDR3 DNA reads TGTGCCAGCAGCTTCCAAGGTAACAATGAGCAGTTCTTC. This sequence encodes CASSFQGNNEQFF.

This clonotype has a count of ten or more. The chain employs TRBV5-1 and TRBJ2-2, with D hard to call. Germline lookup yields CDR1 SGHRS and CDR2 YFSETQ. V was trimmed by 5 bases and J by 3 bases, leaving 5 bases between them. The CDR3 extends over 12 amino acids. The CDR3 bases are TGCGCCAGCAGAGTAGACACCGGGGAGCTGTTTTTT. It codes for CASRVDTGELFF. The variable domain in full, completed from reference TRBV5-1 and TRBJ2-2, reads KAGVTQTPRYLIKTRGQQVTLSCSPISGHRSVSWYQQTPGQGLQFLFEYFSETQRNKGNFPGRFSGRQFSNSRSEMNVSTLELGDSALYLCASRVDTGELFFGEGSRLTVL.

This clonotype was counted only a few times. The rearrangement links TRBV9 to TRBJ2-5; tentative D call: TRBD2 (7 bases). Trimming pared 3 bases from V and 0 bases from J, leaving 18 bases between. The CDR3 extends over 17 amino acids. Germline V gene sequence: CDR1 SGDLS, CDR2 YYNGEE. The CDR3 loop is CASSADSGGLYQETQYF. CDR3 sequence (DNA): TGTGCCAGCAGCGCCGACTCGGGGGGCCTGTACCAAGAGACCCAGTACTTC.

This clonotype occurred a few times. The gene calls are TRBV25-1 and TRBJ1-1; TRBD1 agrees at 9 bases. The CDR3 is 14 residues long. Germline CDR1 and CDR2: MGHDK and SYGVNS. Losses at the gene ends were 6 bases for V and 10 bases for J; bases not matched to a gene: 12. CDR3 bases: TGTGCCAGCAGCGACACCGGGACAGGGTTGAGAGCTTTCTTT. It translates to CASSDTGTGLRAFF.

This clonotype was seen at least ten times. The genes are TRBV20-1 and TRBJ1-5, with D unclear. Germline-derived CDR1 and CDR2 are DFQATT and SNEGSKA (reference sequence). V lost 0 bases to trimming and J lost 4 bases, with 13 bases between them. The CDR3 has 15 amino acids. The CDR3 is CSARDYRQKNQPQHF. The DNA of the CDR3 is TGCAGTGCTAGAGATTACCGCCAGAAAAATCAGCCCCAGCATTTT.

This clonotype was counted a few times. The rearrangement links TRBV3-1 to TRBJ2-7; 9 positions match TRBD2. CDR1 and CDR2 (germline): LGHDT, YNNKEL (reference sequence). The length of the CDR3 is 15 residues. Trimming removed 0 bases from V and 6 bases from J; junction bases left unmatched: 6. The CDR3 nucleotides read TGTGCCAGCAGCCAAGACGCTAGCGGGGCCACCGAGCAGTACTTC. Amino acids: CASSQDASGATEQYF.

V and J are TRBV27 and TRBJ1-4, with a tentative D call TRBD1 (6 bases). V gave up 6 bases and J gave up 5 bases, with 16 bases separating them. This CDR3 is built from 15 residues. The V gene's germline CDR1 is MNHEY and CDR2 SMNVEV (reference sequence). The CDR3 loop is CASRPGAAENEKLFF. CDR3 nucleotide sequence: TGTGCCAGCAGACCGGGGGCAGCAGAGAATGAAAAACTGTTTTTT.